The clone carrying this T cell receptor beta chain was counted ten times or more. Its antigen is not identified. The source of the sample is a study of T-cell reconstitution after alpha-beta-depleted transplantation in children. Study conclusions and caveats: At day 60, the high TCRbeta diversity found in some patients originated from recipient T cells and thymic progenitors that had survived. Expanded clones from the graft, numbering several hundred, reportedly supplied alpha-beta T cells about two months after transplant.

Germline V gives CDR1 SGHTA, CDR2 FQGNSA. The CDR3 is made up of 15 amino acids. With 5 bases removed from V and 3 bases from J, the gap between germline ends came to 16 bases. Unique molecular identifiers were incorporated when the TCRbeta library was constructed. Using its own MiXCR run on the PCR reads, TCRdb lists one record per CDR3 protein. This sample has 97,000 or so distinct CDR3 sequences, with 5% to 6% found just once. This specimen was PBMCs, mostly from graft donor cells, taken 60 days after TCRalphabeta/CD19-depleted stem cell transplant. This chain links TRBV7-2 with TRBJ2-5; weak D call: TRBD1 (5 bases). The source is a female patient between 2 and 15 years old who had a stem cell transplant for Fanconi anemia, so the T cells may come from the graft donor. The CDR3 DNA follows: TGTGCCAGCAGCACCCATCGGACACTTGAAGAGACCCAGTACTTC. Translation gives CASSTHRTLEETQYF.